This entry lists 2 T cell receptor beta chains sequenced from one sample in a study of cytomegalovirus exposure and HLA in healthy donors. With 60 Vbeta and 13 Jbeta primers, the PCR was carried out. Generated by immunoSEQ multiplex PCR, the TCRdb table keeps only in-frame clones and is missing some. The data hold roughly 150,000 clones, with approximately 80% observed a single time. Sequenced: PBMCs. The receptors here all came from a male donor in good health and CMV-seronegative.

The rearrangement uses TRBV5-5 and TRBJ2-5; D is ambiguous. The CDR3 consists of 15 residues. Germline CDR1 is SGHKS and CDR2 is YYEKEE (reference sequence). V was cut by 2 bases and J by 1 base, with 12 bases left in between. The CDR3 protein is CASSFLALTQETQYF. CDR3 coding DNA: TGTGCCAGCAGCTTCCTTGCACTAACCCAAGAGACCCAGTACTTC.

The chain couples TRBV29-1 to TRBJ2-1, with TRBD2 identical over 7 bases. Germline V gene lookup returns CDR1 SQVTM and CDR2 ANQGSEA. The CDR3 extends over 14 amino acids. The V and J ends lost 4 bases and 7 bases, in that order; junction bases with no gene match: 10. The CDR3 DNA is TGCAGCGTTGTCGGACCGGGGGGAGGTAATGAGCAGTTCTTC. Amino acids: CSVVGPGGGNEQFF.